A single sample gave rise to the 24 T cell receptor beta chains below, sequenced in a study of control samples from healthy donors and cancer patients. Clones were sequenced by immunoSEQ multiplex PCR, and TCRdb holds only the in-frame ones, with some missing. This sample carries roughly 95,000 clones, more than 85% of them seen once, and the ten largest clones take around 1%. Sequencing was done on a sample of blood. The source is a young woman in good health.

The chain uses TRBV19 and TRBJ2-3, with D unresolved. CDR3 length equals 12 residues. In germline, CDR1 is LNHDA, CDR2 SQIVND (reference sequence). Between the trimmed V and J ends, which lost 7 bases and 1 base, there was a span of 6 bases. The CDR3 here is CASKSGTDTQYF. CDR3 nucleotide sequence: TGTGCCAGTAAATCAGGCACAGATACGCAGTATTTT.

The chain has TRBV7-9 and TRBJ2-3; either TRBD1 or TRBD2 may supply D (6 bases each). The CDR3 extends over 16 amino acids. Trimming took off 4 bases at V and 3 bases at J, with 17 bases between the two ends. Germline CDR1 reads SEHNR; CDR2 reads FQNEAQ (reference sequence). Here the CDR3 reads CASSSTGRTRTDTQYF. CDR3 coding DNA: TGTGCCAGCAGCTCAACAGGGAGGACAAGGACAGATACGCAGTATTTT.

The CDR3 region has the DNA TGCGCCAGCAGCGCGGGACAGGGTAGGAATGAGCAGTTCTTC. The encoded protein is CASSAGQGRNEQFF. J is TRBJ2-1 and V is TRBV5-1; 9 positions agree with TRBD1. The germline V gene has CDR1 SGHRS and CDR2 YFSETQ. CDR3 length equals 14 residues. Losses at the gene ends were 4 bases for V and 7 bases for J; bases not matched to a gene: 6. Filled out from reference TRBV5-1 and TRBJ2-1, the complete variable domain reads KAGVTQTPRYLIKTRGQQVTLSCSPISGHRSVSWYQQTPGQGLQFLFEYFSETQRNKGNFPGRFSGRQFSNSRSEMNVSTLELGDSALYLCASSAGQGRNEQFFGPGTRLTVL.

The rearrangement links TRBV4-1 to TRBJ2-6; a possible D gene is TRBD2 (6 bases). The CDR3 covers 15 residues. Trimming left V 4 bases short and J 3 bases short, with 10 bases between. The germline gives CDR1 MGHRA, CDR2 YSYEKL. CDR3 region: CASSPGTGGANVLTF. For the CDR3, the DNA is TGCGCCAGCAGCCCTGGGACTGGTGGGGCCAACGTCCTGACTTTC.

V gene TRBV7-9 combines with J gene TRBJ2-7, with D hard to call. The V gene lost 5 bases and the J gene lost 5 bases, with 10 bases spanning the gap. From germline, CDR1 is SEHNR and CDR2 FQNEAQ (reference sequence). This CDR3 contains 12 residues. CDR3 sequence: CASSPFLNEQYF. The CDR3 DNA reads TGTGCCAGCAGCCCATTTCTCAACGAGCAGTACTTC.

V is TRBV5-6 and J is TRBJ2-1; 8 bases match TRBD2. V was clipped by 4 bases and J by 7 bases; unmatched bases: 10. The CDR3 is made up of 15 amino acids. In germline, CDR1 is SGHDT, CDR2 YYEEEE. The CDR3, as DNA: TGTGCCAGCAGCCCCTGGGCGGGGGGAAGGAATGAGCAGTTCTTC. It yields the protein CASSPWAGGRNEQFF.

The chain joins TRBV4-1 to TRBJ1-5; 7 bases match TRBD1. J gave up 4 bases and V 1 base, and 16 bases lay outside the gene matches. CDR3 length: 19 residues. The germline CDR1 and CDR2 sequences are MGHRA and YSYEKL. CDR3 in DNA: TGCGCCAGCAGCCAAGGGAGGGGCAGGGGGACCATTAGTAATCAGCCCCAGCATTTT. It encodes CASSQGRGRGTISNQPQHF.

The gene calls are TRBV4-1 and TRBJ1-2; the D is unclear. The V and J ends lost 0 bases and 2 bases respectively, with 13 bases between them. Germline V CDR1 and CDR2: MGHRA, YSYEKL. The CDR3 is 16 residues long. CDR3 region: CASSQDMNSANYGYTF. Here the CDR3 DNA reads TGCGCCAGCAGCCAAGATATGAACAGCGCAAACTATGGCTACACCTTC.

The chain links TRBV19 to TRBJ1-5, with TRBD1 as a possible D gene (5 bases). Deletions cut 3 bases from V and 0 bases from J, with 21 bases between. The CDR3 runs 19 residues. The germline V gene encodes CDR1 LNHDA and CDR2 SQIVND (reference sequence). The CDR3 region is CASSIPPGRATYSNQPQHF. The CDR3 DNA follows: TGTGCCAGTAGTATCCCCCCCGGCAGGGCGACATATAGCAATCAGCCCCAGCATTTT. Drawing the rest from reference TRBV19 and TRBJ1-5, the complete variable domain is DGGITQSPKYLFRKEGQNVTLSCEQNLNHDAMYWYRQDPGQGLRLIYYSQIVNDFQKGDIAEGYSVSREKKESFPLTVTSAQKNPTAFYLCASSIPPGRATYSNQPQHFGDGTRLSIL.

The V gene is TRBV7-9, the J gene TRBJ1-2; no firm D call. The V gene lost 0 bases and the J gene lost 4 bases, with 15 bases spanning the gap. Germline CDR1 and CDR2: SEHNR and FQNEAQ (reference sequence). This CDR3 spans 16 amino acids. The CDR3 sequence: CASSLATRVPFYGYTF. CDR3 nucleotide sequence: TGTGCCAGCAGCTTAGCGACGAGGGTACCCTTCTATGGCTACACCTTC.

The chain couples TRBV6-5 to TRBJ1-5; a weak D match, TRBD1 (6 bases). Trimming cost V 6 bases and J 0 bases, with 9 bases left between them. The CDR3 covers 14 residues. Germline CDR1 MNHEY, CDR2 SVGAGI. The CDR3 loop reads CASSGQYSNQPQHF. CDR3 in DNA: TGTGCCAGCAGCGGACAGTATAGCAATCAGCCCCAGCATTTT.

DNA for the CDR3: TGCGCCAGCAGCTTGGGACTAGCGGGAGGGAATGAGCAGTTCTTC. Protein: CASSLGLAGGNEQFF. The chain is built from TRBV5-1 and TRBJ2-1, with 14 bases fitting TRBD2. V shed 0 bases and J 7 bases; nucleotides not matched to a gene: 0. The CDR3 length is 15 residues. Germline CDR1 SGHRS, CDR2 YFSETQ.

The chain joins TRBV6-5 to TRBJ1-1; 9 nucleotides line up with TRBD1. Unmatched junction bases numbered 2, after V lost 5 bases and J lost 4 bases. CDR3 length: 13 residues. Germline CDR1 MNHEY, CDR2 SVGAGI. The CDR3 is CASSKTGGTEAFF. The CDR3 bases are TGTGCCAGCAGTAAGACAGGGGGCACTGAAGCTTTCTTT.

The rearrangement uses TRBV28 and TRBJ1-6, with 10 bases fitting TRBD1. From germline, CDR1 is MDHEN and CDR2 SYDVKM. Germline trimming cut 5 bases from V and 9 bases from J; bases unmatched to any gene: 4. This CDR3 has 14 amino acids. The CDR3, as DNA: TGTGCCAGCAGTCCGGGACAGGGGCGTTCACCCCTCCACTTT. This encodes CASSPGQGRSPLHF.

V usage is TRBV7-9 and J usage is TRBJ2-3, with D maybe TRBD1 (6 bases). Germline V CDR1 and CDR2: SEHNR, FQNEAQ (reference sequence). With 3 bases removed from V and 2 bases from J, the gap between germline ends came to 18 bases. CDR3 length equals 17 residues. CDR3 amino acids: CASSFQPGQGNTDTQYF. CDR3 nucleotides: TGTGCCAGCAGCTTTCAACCGGGACAAGGAAACACAGATACGCAGTATTTT. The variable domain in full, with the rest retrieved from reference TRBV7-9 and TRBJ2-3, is DTGVSQNPRHKITKRGQNVTFRCDPISEHNRLYWYRQTLGQGPEFLTYFQNEAQLEKSRLLSDRFSAERPKGSFSTLEIQRTEQGDSAMYLCASSFQPGQGNTDTQYFGPGTRLTVL.

The CDR3 protein is CASIRTGGTEAFF. The CDR3 nucleotides read TGTGCCAGCATCCGGACAGGGGGCACTGAAGCTTTCTTT. V is TRBV21-1 and J is TRBJ1-1; TRBD1 reflects the table's D call only, with no check against the DNA. TRBV21-1 is deemed a pseudogene. The CDR3 totals 13 residues.

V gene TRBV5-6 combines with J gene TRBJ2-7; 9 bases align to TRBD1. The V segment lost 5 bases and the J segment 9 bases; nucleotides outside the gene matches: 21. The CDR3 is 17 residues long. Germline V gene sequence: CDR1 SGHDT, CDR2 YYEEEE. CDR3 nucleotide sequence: TGTGCCAGCAGTCAAACCGAACCCGACAGGGGGGTTTATGCGCAGTACTTC. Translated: CASSQTEPDRGVYAQYF.

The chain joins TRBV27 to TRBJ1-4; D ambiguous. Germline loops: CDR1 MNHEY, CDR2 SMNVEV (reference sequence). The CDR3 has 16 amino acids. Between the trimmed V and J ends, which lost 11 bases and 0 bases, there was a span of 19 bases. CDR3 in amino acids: CAPRHQTHPTNEKLFF. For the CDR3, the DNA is TGTGCCCCCAGGCACCAGACCCACCCAACTAATGAAAAACTGTTTTTT.

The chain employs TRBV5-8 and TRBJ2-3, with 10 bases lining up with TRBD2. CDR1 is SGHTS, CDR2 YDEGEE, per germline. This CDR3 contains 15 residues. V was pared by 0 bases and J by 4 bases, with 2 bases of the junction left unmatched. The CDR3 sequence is CASSLGLAGADTQYF. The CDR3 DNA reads TGTGCCAGCAGCTTGGGCCTAGCGGGAGCAGATACGCAGTATTTT.

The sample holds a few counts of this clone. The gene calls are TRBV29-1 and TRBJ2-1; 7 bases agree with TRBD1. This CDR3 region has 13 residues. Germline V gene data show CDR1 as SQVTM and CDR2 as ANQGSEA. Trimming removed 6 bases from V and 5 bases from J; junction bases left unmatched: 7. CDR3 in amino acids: CSVVTGSHNEQFF. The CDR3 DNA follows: TGCAGCGTGGTGACAGGGTCACACAATGAGCAGTTCTTC.

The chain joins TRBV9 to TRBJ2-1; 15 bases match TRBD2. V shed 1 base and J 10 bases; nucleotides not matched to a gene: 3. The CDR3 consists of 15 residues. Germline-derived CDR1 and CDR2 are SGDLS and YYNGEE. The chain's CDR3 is CASSVLGLAGGEQFF. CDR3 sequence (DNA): TGTGCCAGCAGCGTACTGGGACTAGCGGGAGGAGAGCAGTTCTTC.

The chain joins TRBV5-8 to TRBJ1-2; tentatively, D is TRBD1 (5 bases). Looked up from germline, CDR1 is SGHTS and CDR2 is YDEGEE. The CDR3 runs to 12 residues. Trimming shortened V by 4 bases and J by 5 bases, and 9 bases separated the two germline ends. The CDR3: CASSTGLYGYTF. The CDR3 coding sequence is TGTGCCAGCAGCACGGGACTTTATGGCTACACCTTC.

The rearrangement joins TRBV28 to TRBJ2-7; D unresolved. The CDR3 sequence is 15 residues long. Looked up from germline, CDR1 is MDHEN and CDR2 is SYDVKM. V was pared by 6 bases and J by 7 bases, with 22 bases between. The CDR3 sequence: CASRETTRPPKEQYF. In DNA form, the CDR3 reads TGTGCCAGCAGGGAAACGACACGGCCCCCGAAAGAGCAGTACTTC.

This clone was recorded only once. As DNA, the CDR3 is TGTGCCAGCAGTGAAGCGGGTCGGAATCAGCCCCAGCATTTT. Translation gives CASSEAGRNQPQHF. J is TRBJ1-5 and V is TRBV2; D uncertain. Germline V gene data show CDR1 as SNHLY and CDR2 as FYNNEI. The CDR3 loop spans 14 amino acids. Trimming cost V 0 bases and J 4 bases, with 7 bases left between them.